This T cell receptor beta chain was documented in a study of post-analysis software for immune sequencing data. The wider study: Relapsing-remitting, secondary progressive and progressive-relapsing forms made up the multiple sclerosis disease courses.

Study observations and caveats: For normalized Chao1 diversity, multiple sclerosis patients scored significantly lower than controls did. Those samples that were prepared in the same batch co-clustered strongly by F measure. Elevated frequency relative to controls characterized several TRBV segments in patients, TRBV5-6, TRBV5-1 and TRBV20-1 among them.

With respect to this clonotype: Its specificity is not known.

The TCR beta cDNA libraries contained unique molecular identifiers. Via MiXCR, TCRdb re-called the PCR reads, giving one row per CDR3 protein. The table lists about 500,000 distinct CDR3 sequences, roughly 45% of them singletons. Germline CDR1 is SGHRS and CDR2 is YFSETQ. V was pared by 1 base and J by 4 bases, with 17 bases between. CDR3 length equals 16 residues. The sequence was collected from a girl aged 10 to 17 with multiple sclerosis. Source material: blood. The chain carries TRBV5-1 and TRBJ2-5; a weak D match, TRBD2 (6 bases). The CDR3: CASSLRGMAGLETQYF. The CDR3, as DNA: TGCGCCAGCAGCTTGCGGGGGATGGCAGGCCTAGAGACCCAGTACTTC.